The 19 T cell receptor beta chains reported below all come from one sample, sequenced in a study of blood T cell repertoires in COVID-19. Method: immunoSEQ multiplex PCR; TCRdb's copy keeps in-frame clones and lacks some. The table records 500,000 or so clones, about nine tenths of them present only once. Sequencing was done on a sample of PBMCs or T cells enriched from blood (not recorded which). These receptor sequences come from a woman aged 18-30 years who had recovered from COVID-19.

The J gene is TRBJ1-5, the V gene TRBV28; 10 bases are shared with TRBD1. This CDR3 contains 15 residues. CDR1 and CDR2 (germline): MDHEN, SYDVKM. V lost 6 bases and J lost 6; bases outside the gene matches: 8. CDR3 DNA sequence: TGTGCCAGCAGGCCGACAGGGGGCTACCCTCAGCCCCAGCATTTT. This translates into CASRPTGGYPQPQHF.

The rearrangement joins TRBV7-2 to TRBJ1-3; D might be TRBD1 (6 bases). Germline values: CDR1 SGHTA, CDR2 FQGNSA. Trimming took 5 bases from V and 4 from J, leaving 18 bases between them. This CDR3 region has 16 residues. Here the CDR3 reads CASSLHRGADGNTIYF. CDR3 sequence (DNA): TGTGCCAGCAGCCTCCACCGGGGGGCGGACGGAAACACCATATATTTT.

The V and J genes are TRBV5-1 and TRBJ1-1; 7 bases are shared with TRBD1. J gave up 5 bases and V 4 bases, and 8 bases lay outside the gene matches. The CDR3 is made up of 14 amino acids. Germline V lookup: CDR1 SGHRS, CDR2 YFSETQ. CDR3 residues: CASSQTGDGTEAFF. CDR3 DNA: TGCGCCAGCAGCCAAACAGGGGATGGGACTGAAGCTTTCTTT.

This chain connects TRBV3-1 (or the pseudogene TRBV3-2) to TRBJ2-1; 8 nucleotides align to TRBD1. Looked up from germline, CDR1 is LGHDT and CDR2 is YNNKEL (reference sequence). This CDR3 contains 13 residues. Unmatched junction bases numbered 3, after V lost 8 bases and J lost 3 bases. The CDR3 is CASRTGSYNEQFF. CDR3 DNA sequence: TGTGCCAGCCGGACAGGGAGCTACAATGAGCAGTTCTTC.

V usage is TRBV12-3 or TRBV12-4 and J usage is TRBJ2-7; the D is unclear. This CDR3 contains 12 residues. V lost 6 bases, J lost 6 bases, and 12 bases lay in between. In DNA form, the CDR3 reads TGTGCCAGCAGACTCCTAAGTTCCGAGCAGTACTTC. Protein: CASRLLSSEQYF.

The chain links TRBV9 to TRBJ1-4; 8 bases fit TRBD1. The germline gives CDR1 SGDLS, CDR2 YYNGEE. V was pared by 4 bases and J by 8 bases, with 10 bases of the junction left unmatched. The CDR3 runs 15 residues. CDR3 amino acids: CASSPRQGAREKLFF. The CDR3 nucleotides are TGTGCCAGCAGCCCGAGGCAGGGGGCGCGCGAAAAACTGTTTTTT.

This chain uses TRBV24-1 with TRBJ1-2, with no clear D. The V and J ends lost 3 bases and 6 bases respectively, with 10 bases between them. The CDR3 spans 13 residues. Germline V CDR1 and CDR2: KGHDR, SFDVKD. The CDR3 nucleotides read TGTGCCACCAGTGATCTCACGAGGGATGGCTACACCTTC. This codes for CATSDLTRDGYTF.

V and J are TRBV11-2 and TRBJ1-6; D gene uncertain. This CDR3 has 15 amino acids. Germline lookup yields CDR1 SGHAT and CDR2 FQNNGV. Trimming shortened V by 1 base and J by 9 bases, and 13 bases separated the two germline ends. For the CDR3, the DNA is TGTGCCAGCAGCTTAGGGGCGGGGATAGCTTCACCCCTCCACTTT. Its translation is CASSLGAGIASPLHF.

CDR3 DNA sequence: TGTGCCAGCCGAAGTGGGGGGGGCTCCTACGAGCAGTACTTC. Translating it yields CASRSGGGSYEQYF. The chain links TRBV28 to TRBJ2-7, with 7 bases aligning to TRBD2. Germline loops: CDR1 MDHEN, CDR2 SYDVKM. This CDR3 spans 14 amino acids. The V and J ends lost 8 bases and 0 bases, in that order; junction bases with no gene match: 7. The full variable domain, completed using reference TRBV28 and TRBJ2-7, is DVKVTQSSRYLVKRTGEKVFLECVQDMDHENMFWYRQDPGLGLRLIYFSYDVKMKEKGDIPEGYSVSREKKERFSLILESASTNQTSMYLCASRSGGGSYEQYFGPGTRLTVT.

This clone was counted once. This sample also contains other DNA sequences that code for the same CDR3. The chain recombines TRBV3-1 (or the pseudogene TRBV3-2) with TRBJ2-7, with unresolved D. The germline CDR1 and CDR2 sequences are LGHDT and YNNKEL (reference sequence). V lost 0 bases and J lost 0, with 6 bases in between. The CDR3 length is 14 residues. The CDR3 region has the DNA TGTGCCAGCAGCCAAGATCCCAGCTCCTACGAGCAGTACTTC. Amino acid sequence: CASSQDPSSYEQYF.

CDR3 sequence (DNA): TGTGCCTGGAATCAGGGATACAATCAGCCCCAGCATTTT. This translates into CAWNQGYNQPQHF. This rearrangement joins TRBV30 to TRBJ1-5; weak D call: TRBD1 (5 bases). Between the trimmed V and J ends, which lost 4 bases and 3 bases, there was a span of 10 bases. Germline CDR1 is GTSNPN and CDR2 is SVGIG (reference sequence). The CDR3 runs to 13 residues.

V usage is TRBV6-1 and J usage is TRBJ2-1; 12 positions match TRBD2. V was pared by 4 bases and J by 2 bases, with 12 bases of the junction left unmatched. The CDR3 is 19 residues long. The V gene's germline CDR1 is MNHNS and CDR2 SASEGT. The CDR3 reads CASSARLAGAPATYNEQFF. In nucleotides, the CDR3 is TGTGCCAGCAGTGCCCGACTAGCGGGGGCCCCGGCGACCTACAATGAGCAGTTCTTC.

The chain uses TRBV6-5 and TRBJ1-5; a weak D match, TRBD1 (5 bases). Trimming shortened V by 6 bases and J by 3 bases, and 12 bases separated the two germline ends. Germline values: CDR1 MNHEY, CDR2 SVGAGI. The CDR3 has 14 residues. The CDR3 loop is CASSPGLFNQPQHF. DNA of the CDR3: TGTGCCAGCAGCCCGGGACTGTTCAATCAGCCCCAGCATTTT.

The chain combines TRBV12-3 or TRBV12-4 with TRBJ2-5; TRBD2 aligns across 7 bases. This CDR3 spans 13 amino acids. The junction had 11 bases not matched to a gene; V was cut back by 3 bases and J by 13 bases. The CDR3 is CASSLEGREGRYF. DNA of the CDR3: TGTGCCAGCAGTTTGGAGGGGAGGGAAGGGAGGTACTTC.

V gene TRBV30 combines with J gene TRBJ1-1, with 10 bases identical to TRBD1. Germline V gene data show CDR1 as GTSNPN and CDR2 as SVGIG (reference sequence). This CDR3 has 14 residues. Unmatched junction bases numbered 5, after V lost 1 base and J lost 6 bases. CDR3 region: CAWSGDRGSSEAFF. CDR3 nucleotide sequence: TGTGCCTGGAGTGGGGACAGGGGAAGTTCTGAAGCTTTCTTT.

The J gene is TRBJ2-3, the V gene TRBV2, with D hard to call. The germline V gene encodes CDR1 SNHLY and CDR2 FYNNEI. V was cut by 8 bases and J by 0 bases, with 12 bases left in between. The CDR3 extends over 14 amino acids. CDR3 amino acids: CASQRTESTDTQYF. The DNA of the CDR3 is TGTGCCAGCCAAAGAACAGAGAGCACAGATACGCAGTATTTT.

The gene calls are TRBV28 and TRBJ1-3; a weak D match, TRBD1 (6 bases). The germline V and J ends were trimmed by 10 bases and 0 bases, with 16 bases remaining between them. The CDR3 loop spans 15 amino acids. CDR1 is MDHEN and CDR2 is SYDVKM in the germline V gene. CDR3 sequence reads: CATSRDIVSGNTIYF. Here the CDR3 DNA reads TGTGCCACGAGCCGGGACATTGTCTCTGGAAACACCATATATTTT.

This clone was counted a few times. The chain couples TRBV7-6 to TRBJ2-3; D is possibly TRBD1 (6 bases). The CDR3 is 16 residues long. Trimming pared 5 bases from V and 0 bases from J, leaving 15 bases between. From germline, CDR1 is SGHVS and CDR2 FNYEAQ. CDR3 amino acids: CASSLTRQASTDTQYF. The CDR3, as DNA: TGTGCCAGCAGCCTAACGAGACAGGCGAGCACAGATACGCAGTATTTT.

The table lists this clone with a few counts. The chain has TRBV6-4 and TRBJ2-1, with D unclear. This CDR3 is 13 amino acids long. Germline V gives CDR1 MRHNA, CDR2 SNTAGT. The V end was cut by 2 bases, the J end by 5 bases, with 7 bases between. The CDR3 protein is CASSDVVDNEQFF. DNA for the CDR3: TGTGCCAGCAGTGACGTAGTGGACAATGAGCAGTTCTTC.